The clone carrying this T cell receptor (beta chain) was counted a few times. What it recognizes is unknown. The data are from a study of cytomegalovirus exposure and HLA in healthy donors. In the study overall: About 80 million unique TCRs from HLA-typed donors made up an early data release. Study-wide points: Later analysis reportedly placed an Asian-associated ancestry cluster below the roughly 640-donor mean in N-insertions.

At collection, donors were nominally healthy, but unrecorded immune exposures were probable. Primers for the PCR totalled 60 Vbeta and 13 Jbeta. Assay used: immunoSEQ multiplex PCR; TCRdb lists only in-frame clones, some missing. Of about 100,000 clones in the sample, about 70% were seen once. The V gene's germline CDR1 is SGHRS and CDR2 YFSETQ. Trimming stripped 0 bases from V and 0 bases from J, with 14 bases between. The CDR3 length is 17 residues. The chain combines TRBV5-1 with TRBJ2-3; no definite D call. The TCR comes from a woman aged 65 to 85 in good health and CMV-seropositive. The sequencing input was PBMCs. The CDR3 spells CASSLGIIRTSTDTQYF. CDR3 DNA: TGCGCCAGCAGCTTGGGTATTATAAGAACTAGCACAGATACGCAGTATTTT.